In its sample, the clone carrying this TCR beta chain was seen a few times. Antigen specificity is unknown. These data originate in a study of naive and memory T cell subsets. Study-level points and caveats: Over 90% of naive TCR sequences appeared only once after error correction, unlike memory subsets. Especially in CD8 cells, naive repertoires contained a few larger clonotypes, possibly CD45RA-re-expressing memory cells.

Both TRBC1 and TRBC2 were covered by a beta constant-region primer of two equimolar oligonucleotides. Four rounds of PCR amplified the ligated cDNA using nested alpha and beta constant-region primers plus SP2. TCRdb processed the UMI-ligation and nested PCR reads anew with MiXCR; each CDR3 protein has one entry. This table has over 110,000 distinct CDR3 sequences, 15% to 25% appearing once. CDR1 and CDR2 (germline): SGHVS, FNYEAQ. The trim removed 2 bases at V and 5 bases at J, leaving 12 bases unmatched. This CDR3 spans 17 amino acids. The chain uses TRBV7-6 and TRBJ2-4, with TRBD2 matching over 7 bases. The receptor's source is a human donor in good health. The sample was naive CD8+ T cells from blood. The DNA for the CDR3 is TGTGCCAGCAGCTTATACATGGCGGGAGATGGGGAAAACATTCAGTACTTC. Its protein product is CASSLYMAGDGENIQYF. Together with reference TRBV7-6 and TRBJ2-4, the CDR3 gives the full variable domain: GAGVSQSPRYKVTKRGQDVALRCDPISGHVSLYWYRQALGQGPEFLTYFNYEAQQDKSGLPNDRFSAERPEGSISTLTIQRTEQRDSAMYRCASSLYMAGDGENIQYFGAGTRLSVL.